This T cell receptor beta chain was identified during a study of T cell responses to AZD1222 COVID-19 vaccine. The table came from immunoSEQ multiplex PCR; TCRdb's copy has only in-frame clones and leaves some out. The sample consists of tens of thousands of clones, under 95% of them appearing once. As to this clone: Its antigen is still unknown.

Study-level results: Regions 160-218 and 743-854 dominated among vaccine-associated CD4 TCRs spanning spike. Variant regions that are unmutated are reportedly the target of nearly half of spike-specific TCRs. No day 14 peak samples; only post-peak repertoires were characterized. The sample set comprised mostly white British donors with more females, and clonal diversity was possibly underestimated.

The V gene lost 4 bases and the J gene lost 0 bases, with 16 bases spanning the gap. Germline V gene sequence: CDR1 GTSNPN, CDR2 SVGIG (reference sequence). The CDR3 has 16 amino acids. The sequence derives from an adult who received the MenACWY meningococcal vaccine as a control. This specimen consisted of peripheral blood, obtained 28 days after the second dose of the MenACWY control vaccine. The chain is built from TRBV30 and TRBJ2-1; no clear D gene. CDR3 residues: CAWTPITKSSYNEQFF. The CDR3 DNA is TGTGCCTGGACCCCAATTACGAAGAGCTCCTACAATGAGCAGTTCTTC.